Listed below are T cell receptor beta chains from one sample, sequenced in a study of human T cells and chemical hapten exposure. TCRdb redid the calling of the reads with MiXCR, one entry per CDR3 protein. This table holds more than 100,000 distinct CDR3 sequences, over 7% found once. The sample was whole blood. These receptor sequences come from a human donor in good health. Some clones in this sample may be carry-over from other donors' samples. Both conserved end residues are part of each CDR3. Clone size, where shown, is once, few, many, or a class for clones that have expanded.

>-|TRBV20-1
CSVREGTKTQETQYF
>many|TRBV5-1
CASRRPDTGRTGELFF
>many|TRBV5-5
CASSLRRTDYGYTF
>many|TRBV9
CASSDDSRNSPLHF
>many|TRBV18
CASSPWDGNTGELFF
>-|TRBV29-1
CSVFTGGQETQYF
>many|TRBV7-2
CASSSEMVAFF
>few|TRBV29-1
CSVEVGQGGGYTF
>-|TRBV11-2
CASSPREGYNEQFF
>few|TRBV10-2
CASSPGQGAGEQYF
>-|TRBV14
CASSPLSTGELFF
>few|TRBV24-1
CATSEANGNEQFF
>-|TRBV2
CASSGRLAGFVGELFF
>many|TRBV3-1
CASSQVSLADEQFF
>many|TRBV20-1
CSARAETDTEAFF
>few|TRBV5-6
CASSFWSGDNEQFF
>many|TRBV14
CASSQDVVGKNTEAFF
>many|TRBV6-4
CALRERERSEQFF
>few|TRBV2
CASSERAYGYTF
>-|TRBV20-1
CSAPGTSGASYEQYF
>-|TRBV2
CASSSFGGQFYSYEQYF
>-|TRBV10-3
CAPAGDPDPCEQYF
>-|TRBV5-4
CASSIYTGPGTDTQYF
>many|TRBV18
CASSPRGEGTEAFF
>many|TRBV10-2
CASSESKTGGNEQFF
>many|TRBV19
CASSPGQGPYEQYF
>few|TRBV29-1
CSAPSGVADTQYF
>many|TRBV7-8
CASSSSGGRNSPLHF
>many|TRBV12-3/TRBV12-4
CASSLSRGKSGYTF
>few|TRBV6-5
CASSYSGPPGGNQPQHF
>-|TRBV2
CASSGQGQGQPQHF
>few|TRBV5-6
CASSLTSGRGEQFF
>few|TRBV5-6
CASSLESGSTQYF
>-|TRBV6-4
CASSEVGGGPETQYF
>many|TRBV25-1
CASSGDRDWGSPLHF
>few|TRBV29-1
CSVIENTGELFF
>few|TRBV9
CASSVASPSFYGYTF
>many|TRBV12-3/TRBV12-4
CASSREGGTDTQYF
>many|TRBV20-1
CSARPLLLGTLTFF
>many|TRBV6-6
CASSYPSTGGRGTEAFF
>-|TRBV7-9
CASSSEIRNTEAFF